This T cell receptor (beta chain) was sequenced during a study of T cell clonotyping in hematopoietic cell transplantation. Clones were read by immunoSEQ multiplex PCR, and TCRdb kept only the in-frame ones, dropping some. The sample has over 35,000 clones, approximately 88% seen once. Study-level findings and limits: Higher Inverse Simpson Index values in graft donor and pretransplant recipient predicted broader posttransplant TCR diversity. At the given depth, recipient repertoires were over 95% de novo clonotypes. No sorting was done, leaving CD4 and CD8 contributions mixed.

There are 13 residues in the CDR3. J was trimmed by 5 bases and V by 4 bases; bases with no gene match: 5. Germline lookup yields CDR1 GTSNPN and CDR2 SVGIG (reference sequence). Concerning this clone: Its cognate antigen is unknown.

This clonotype was obtained from a woman aged 40 to 49 in good health. Some clones in this sample may be carry-over from other donors' samples. Material: peripheral blood mononuclear cells. The J gene is TRBJ1-1, the V gene TRBV30; 9 bases align to TRBD1. Written as DNA, the CDR3 is TGTGCCTGGACCACAGGGGGCGGTACTGAAGCTTTCTTT. This translates into CAWTTGGGTEAFF.